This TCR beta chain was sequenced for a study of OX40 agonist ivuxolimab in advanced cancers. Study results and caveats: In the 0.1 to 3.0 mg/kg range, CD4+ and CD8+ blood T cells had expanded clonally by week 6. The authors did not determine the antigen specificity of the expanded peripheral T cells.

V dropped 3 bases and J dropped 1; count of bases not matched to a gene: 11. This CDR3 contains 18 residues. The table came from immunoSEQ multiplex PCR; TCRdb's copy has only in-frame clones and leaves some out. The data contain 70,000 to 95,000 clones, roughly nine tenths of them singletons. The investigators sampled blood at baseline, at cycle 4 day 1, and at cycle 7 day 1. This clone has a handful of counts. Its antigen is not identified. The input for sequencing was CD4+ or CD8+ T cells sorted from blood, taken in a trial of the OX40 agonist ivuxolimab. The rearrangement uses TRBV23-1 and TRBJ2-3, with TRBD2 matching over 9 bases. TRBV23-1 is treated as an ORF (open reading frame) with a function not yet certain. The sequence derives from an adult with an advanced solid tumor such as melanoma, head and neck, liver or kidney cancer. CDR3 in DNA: TGCGCCAGCAGTCAGGGCAGGGTGTCTAGCGGGGGCACAGATACGCAGTATTTT. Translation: CASSQGRVSSGGTDTQYF.